What follows are 25 T cell receptor beta chains derived from one specimen sequenced in a study of blood T cell repertoires in COVID-19. Assay used: immunoSEQ multiplex PCR; TCRdb lists only in-frame clones, some missing. Counted here are 130,000 to 150,000 clones, around four fifths occurring once; the ten biggest clones make up 4.5% to 6%. Sequenced input: peripheral blood. The source of these receptors is a human donor in a cohort sampled during active COVID-19.

This chain links TRBV10-1 with TRBJ1-1; 9 bases align to TRBD1. The V gene's germline CDR1 is WNHNN and CDR2 SYGVQD (reference sequence). After removal of 6 bases from V and 4 bases from J, the junction contained 6 bases not matched to a gene. The CDR3 is made up of 14 amino acids. Here the CDR3 DNA reads TGCGCCAGCAGCAGAACAGGGGGCATCACTGAAGCTTTCTTT. Its protein product is CASSRTGGITEAFF.

The chain has TRBV3-1 (or the pseudogene TRBV3-2) and TRBJ1-2, with 7 bases aligning to TRBD1. The CDR3 length is 16 residues. The trim removed 5 bases at V and 4 bases at J, leaving 13 bases unmatched. Germline CDR1 LGHDT, CDR2 YNNKEL (reference sequence). In nucleotides, the CDR3 is TGTGCCAGCAGCTCTCACGGGAGGGGGCAATTCTATGGCTACACCTTC. Its protein is CASSSHGRGQFYGYTF.

The chain links TRBV14 to TRBJ1-2; D might be TRBD1 (5 bases). V lost 0 bases and J lost 8, with 16 bases in between. Germline V CDR1 and CDR2: SGHDN, FVKESK. This CDR3 comprises 15 residues. In DNA, the CDR3 is TGTGCCAGCAGCCAAGATTCGGCAGGGTTTGGCGGCTACACCTTC. This encodes CASSQDSAGFGGYTF.

The CDR3 sequence is CATSARRGFGDGYTF. The CDR3 DNA follows: TGTGCCACCAGCGCCAGAAGGGGGTTTGGAGATGGCTACACCTTC. V is TRBV15 and J is TRBJ1-2, with a weak D call TRBD1 (6 bases). This CDR3 is 15 amino acids long. Trimming stripped 5 bases from V and 6 bases from J, with 19 bases between. The germline V gene has CDR1 LNHNV and CDR2 YYDKDF (reference sequence).

The rearrangement links TRBV11-2 to TRBJ2-1, with 9 bases identical to TRBD1. V dropped 5 bases and J dropped 9; count of bases not matched to a gene: 17. The CDR3 length is 17 residues. Germline V gene sequence: CDR1 SGHAT, CDR2 FQNNGV. The CDR3 spells CASSPSRDRDPTLEQFF. DNA of the CDR3: TGTGCCAGCAGCCCCAGCCGGGACAGGGACCCTACCCTTGAGCAGTTCTTC. Combining the CDR3 with reference TRBV11-2 and TRBJ2-1 gives the whole variable domain EAGVAQSPRYKIIEKRQSVAFWCNPISGHATLYWYQQILGQGPKLLIQFQNNGVVDDSQLPKDRFSAERLKGVDSTLKIQPAKLEDSAVYLCASSPSRDRDPTLEQFFGPGTRLTVL.

The chain couples TRBV19 to TRBJ2-5; D may be TRBD1 (5 bases). CDR3 length: 18 amino acids. From germline, CDR1 is LNHDA and CDR2 SQIVND (reference sequence). V lost 1 base and J 1 base, leaving 19 bases between the germline ends. CDR3 DNA: TGTGCCAGTAGTATAGCCCTGACCAGGGTGGAACTCCAAGAGACCCAGTACTTC. It encodes CASSIALTRVELQETQYF. Complete variable domain (other parts from reference TRBV19 and TRBJ2-5): DGGITQSPKYLFRKEGQNVTLSCEQNLNHDAMYWYRQDPGQGLRLIYYSQIVNDFQKGDIAEGYSVSREKKESFPLTVTSAQKNPTAFYLCASSIALTRVELQETQYFGPGTRLLVL.

This clone was found a few times. The chain is built from TRBV7-9 and TRBJ2-3, with 11 positions matching TRBD1. CDR1 is SEHNR, CDR2 FQNEAQ, per germline (reference sequence). The trim removed 4 bases at V and 3 bases at J, leaving 3 bases unmatched. The CDR3 contains 15 residues. CDR3 residues: CASSWGQGETDTQYF. DNA for the CDR3: TGTGCCAGCAGCTGGGGACAGGGGGAAACAGATACGCAGTATTTT.

The chain recombines TRBV2 with TRBJ1-6, with 7 bases matching TRBD1. CDR1 and CDR2 (germline): SNHLY, FYNNEI. CDR3 length: 15 amino acids. Trimming cost V 6 bases and J 10 bases; bases outside gene matches: 12. The DNA for the CDR3 is TGTGCCAGCAGCGAATGGGACAGTTATCCCTCACCCCTCCACTTT. Protein: CASSEWDSYPSPLHF.

The chain has TRBV28 and TRBJ1-5; D might be TRBD1 (5 bases). The germline V gene has CDR1 MDHEN and CDR2 SYDVKM. This CDR3 is 15 amino acids long. Trimming removed 7 bases at V and 0 bases at J, with 13 bases between. The CDR3 region is CASTPGGDSNQPQHF. Written as DNA, the CDR3 is TGTGCCAGCACCCCCGGGGGGGATAGCAATCAGCCCCAGCATTTT.

The chain links TRBV28 to TRBJ2-1; D possibly corresponds to TRBD2 (6 bases). With 5 bases removed from V and 9 bases from J, the gap between germline ends came to 11 bases. This CDR3 is built from 12 residues. CDR1 is MDHEN, CDR2 SYDVKM, per germline. The CDR3 here is CASSDSGLEQFF. The CDR3 DNA reads as TGTGCCAGCAGTGATTCGGGACTTGAGCAGTTCTTC. Based on the CDR3 plus reference TRBV28 and TRBJ2-1, the full variable domain is DVKVTQSSRYLVKRTGEKVFLECVQDMDHENMFWYRQDPGLGLRLIYFSYDVKMKEKGDIPEGYSVSREKKERFSLILESASTNQTSMYLCASSDSGLEQFFGPGTRLTVL.

The chain recombines TRBV18 with TRBJ1-5; 10 bases line up with TRBD1. Germline V gene data show CDR1 as KGHSH and CDR2 as LQKENI. The CDR3 runs 16 residues. V lost 5 bases and J lost 7; bases outside the gene matches: 11. Here the CDR3 reads CASSSGQGTGGQPQHF. The CDR3 DNA follows: TGTGCCAGCTCATCGGGACAGGGGACGGGTGGACAGCCCCAGCATTTT.

CDR3 region: CASSEEIRGGRLFF. The CDR3 DNA reads TGTGCCAGCAGTGAAGAGATACGGGGAGGGAGACTGTTTTTT. This sequence joins TRBV6-1 and TRBJ1-4; D is undetermined. Between the trimmed V and J ends, which lost 1 base and 13 bases, there was a span of 16 bases. There are 14 residues in the CDR3. CDR1 and CDR2 from the germline V gene are MNHNS and SASEGT.

The chain links TRBV3-1 (or the pseudogene TRBV3-2) to TRBJ1-2; 7 bases match TRBD1. This CDR3 is 14 amino acids long. CDR1 and CDR2 from the germline V gene are LGHDT and YNNKEL (reference sequence). J was trimmed by 4 bases and V by 3 bases; bases with no gene match: 5. CDR3 nucleotide sequence: TGTGCCAGCAGCCACTGGGACAGACCCTATGGCTACACCTTC. Translation: CASSHWDRPYGYTF.

The chain carries TRBV5-4 and TRBJ2-5; TRBD2 matches at 9 bases. CDR1 SGHNT and CDR2 YYREEE come from the germline V gene (reference sequence). J lost 5 bases, V lost 0 bases, and 8 bases had no gene match. The CDR3 runs to 16 residues. CDR3 residues: CASSLASGTSLETQYF. The DNA for the CDR3 is TGTGCCAGCAGCTTGGCCTCCGGGACTAGCCTGGAGACCCAGTACTTC.

This rearrangement joins TRBV4-2 to TRBJ1-4, with 10 bases matching TRBD1. The CDR3 is 16 residues long. Trimming cost V 4 bases and J 6 bases; bases outside gene matches: 8. CDR1 is LGHNA, CDR2 YNFKEQ, per germline. The CDR3 protein is CASSRGSGTGDEKLFF. The CDR3, as DNA: TGTGCCAGCAGCCGAGGATCCGGGACAGGGGATGAAAAACTGTTTTTT.

The chain employs TRBV18 and TRBJ1-1; TRBD1 might be the D (6 bases). The CDR3 totals 13 residues. Germline CDR1 is KGHSH and CDR2 is LQKENI. Trimming removed 3 bases at V and 7 bases at J, with 12 bases between. The CDR3 here is CASSPLGANEAFF. CDR3 nucleotides: TGTGCCAGCTCACCTCTGGGGGCGAATGAAGCTTTCTTT. Together with reference TRBV18 and TRBJ1-1, the CDR3 gives the full variable domain: NAGVMQNPRHLVRRRGQEARLRCSPMKGHSHVYWYRQLPEEGLKFMVYLQKENIIDESGMPKERFSAEFPKEGPSILRIQQVVRGDSAAYFCASSPLGANEAFFGQGTRLTVV.

This chain uses TRBV7-9 with TRBJ2-3; 9 bases fit TRBD2. The CDR3 contains 16 residues. In germline, CDR1 is SEHNR, CDR2 FQNEAQ (reference sequence). The ends lost 3 bases at V and 0 bases at J; junction bases unmatched: 4. The CDR3 loop is CASSLASGASTDTQYF. The CDR3 coding sequence is TGTGCCAGCAGCTTGGCTAGCGGGGCTAGCACAGATACGCAGTATTTT.

The CDR3 nucleotides are TGTGCCAGCAATAGACAGGGGAACACTGAAGCTTTCTTT. It codes for CASNRQGNTEAFF. The J gene is TRBJ1-1, the V gene TRBV9, with 7 bases matching TRBD1. J lost 1 base, V lost 6 bases, and 3 bases had no gene match. Germline lookup yields CDR1 SGDLS and CDR2 YYNGEE. The CDR3 length is 13 residues.

The chain carries TRBV7-3 and TRBJ2-1; TRBD2 might be the D (7 bases). This CDR3 has 16 amino acids. Deletions cut 5 bases from V and 4 bases from J, with 18 bases between. Germline CDR1 reads SGHTA; CDR2 reads FQGTGA. The CDR3 DNA is TGTGCCAGCAGCCCGGTCGGCCGGGGGGCTTACAATGAGCAGTTCTTC. Protein: CASSPVGRGAYNEQFF.

This clone occurred once. V and J are TRBV6-6 and TRBJ2-1, with D perhaps TRBD2 (5 bases). Trimming cost V 0 bases and J 4 bases, with 10 bases left between them. Germline values: CDR1 MNHNY, CDR2 SVGAGI (reference sequence). This CDR3 has 15 amino acids. CDR3 sequence (DNA): TGTGCCAGCAGTTACTCGAGTAGCGAGTACAATGAGCAGTTCTTC. It codes for CASSYSSSEYNEQFF.

The J gene is TRBJ2-1, the V gene TRBV5-8; 7 bases agree with TRBD1. This CDR3 has 15 residues. Germline loops: CDR1 SGHTS, CDR2 YDEGEE. Trimming at V came to 4 bases and at J to 3 bases, leaving 7 bases not matched to a gene. The CDR3 nucleotides are TGTGCCAGCAGCAGACAGGGTTACGGCTACAATGAGCAGTTCTTC. This sequence encodes CASSRQGYGYNEQFF.

The rearrangement links TRBV5-3 to TRBJ2-7, with 10 bases identical to TRBD1. TRBV5-3 has ORF status, its function being uncertain. V lost 0 bases, J lost 1 base, and 4 bases stayed unmatched. There are 16 residues in the CDR3. This chain's CDR3 is CARSLGGGQGSYEQYV. CDR3 bases: TGTGCCAGAAGCTTGGGTGGGGGACAGGGGTCCTACGAGCAGTACGTC.

The chain has TRBV11-2 and TRBJ2-3; tentative D call: TRBD2 (6 bases). Per germline, CDR1 SGHAT and CDR2 FQNNGV. The V end lost 3 bases, the J end lost 6 bases, and 10 bases lay between the germline ends. This CDR3 has 13 residues. The CDR3 loop is CASSFGGMDTQYF. In DNA, the CDR3 is TGTGCCAGCAGCTTCGGGGGTATGGATACGCAGTATTTT.

This sequence joins TRBV7-9 and TRBJ2-5; D is possibly TRBD1 (6 bases). Germline V gives CDR1 SEHNR, CDR2 FQNEAQ (reference sequence). This CDR3 spans 16 amino acids. The V gene lost 5 bases and the J gene lost 5 bases, with 21 bases spanning the gap. CDR3 protein: CASSPIPQGPGETQYF. For the CDR3, the DNA is TGTGCCAGCAGCCCCATCCCTCAGGGGCCGGGGGAGACCCAGTACTTC.

The chain joins TRBV11-2 to TRBJ1-2; 12 bases are a match to TRBD1. With 0 bases clipped from V and 7 bases from J, the junction kept 6 bases outside the gene matches. The CDR3 spans 16 residues. Germline CDR1 is SGHAT and CDR2 is FQNNGV. CDR3 DNA sequence: TGTGCCAGCAGCTTAGACAGGGACAGGGGGCTCTCTGGCTACACCTTC. Translating it yields CASSLDRDRGLSGYTF.